The entry below gives a single T cell receptor beta chain sequence along with its context. Its antigen is as yet unknown. This entry is derived from a study of cytomegalovirus exposure and HLA in healthy donors. Across the whole study: Tens of millions of unique TCR sequences came from HLA-typed donors in an early release. Notes on the study in general: Across HLA loci, a later analysis found differing TCR association rates, with DRB1 most and HLA-C fewest. It was shown in a later analysis that HLA-associated TCR beta chains were more clonally expanded than other, equally common chains.

Amplification used 60 Vbeta primers and 13 Jbeta primers. Sequencing was performed with immunoSEQ multiplex PCR; in TCRdb, only in-frame clones are kept and a portion is missing. The sample lists 130,000 or so clones, approximately 78% seen once, with around 3% in the top ten. Unmatched junction bases numbered 9, after V lost 5 bases and J lost 4 bases. Germline V gene sequence: CDR1 MNHEY, CDR2 SVGAGI. The CDR3 loop spans 15 amino acids. The origin of this receptor is a man aged 18 to 30 in good health and CMV-seropositive. Sequences were obtained from PBMCs. This chain joins TRBV6-5 and TRBJ1-2; 8 bases fit TRBD1. This CDR3 reads CASSATGVLVYGYTF. DNA of the CDR3: TGTGCCAGCAGTGCGACAGGGGTTCTTGTCTATGGCTACACCTTC.